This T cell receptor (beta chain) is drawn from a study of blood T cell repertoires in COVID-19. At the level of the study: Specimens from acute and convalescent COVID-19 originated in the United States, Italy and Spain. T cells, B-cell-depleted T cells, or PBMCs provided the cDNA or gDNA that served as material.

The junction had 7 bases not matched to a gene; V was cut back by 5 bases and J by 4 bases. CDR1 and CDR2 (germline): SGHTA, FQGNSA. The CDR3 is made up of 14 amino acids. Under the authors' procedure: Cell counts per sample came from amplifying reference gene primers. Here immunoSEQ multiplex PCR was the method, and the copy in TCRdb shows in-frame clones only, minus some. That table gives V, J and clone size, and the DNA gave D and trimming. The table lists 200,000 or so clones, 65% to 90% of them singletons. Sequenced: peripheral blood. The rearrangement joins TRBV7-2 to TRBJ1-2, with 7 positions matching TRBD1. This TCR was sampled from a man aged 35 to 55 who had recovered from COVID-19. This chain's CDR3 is CASSNRQGIYGYTF. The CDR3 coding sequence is TGTGCCAGCAGCAATCGACAGGGTATCTATGGCTACACCTTC.